This T cell receptor beta chain was captured in a study of lymphopenia after photon versus proton radiotherapy. Study outcomes and limitations: Oligoclonal CD8+ Temra expansion after nadir drove photon patients' diversity drop. Relative stability marked proton patients; photon patients lost diversity and naive cells. Better survival with proton therapy was suggested as possible, not demonstrated.

A remark on this clone: The antigen is undetermined.

Looked up from germline, CDR1 is MDHEN and CDR2 is SYDVKM. The germline V and J ends were trimmed by 11 bases and 14 bases, with 19 bases remaining between them. CDR3 size: 12 residues. Profiling relied on immunoSEQ multiplex PCR, and the TCRdb table lists in-frame clones only, not all of them. The table shows 20,000 to 25,000 clones, with roughly 85% occurring only once. The sequenced sample was peripheral blood, obtained from a patient treated with photon-based radiotherapy. This chain connects TRBV28 to TRBJ1-6, with D maybe TRBD1 (5 bases). The clonotype originates from a man in his 60s with pancreatic cancer. The CDR3 sequence is CAARGVELALHF. As DNA, the CDR3 is TGTGCCGCGCGGGGGGTCGAATTAGCCCTCCACTTT.